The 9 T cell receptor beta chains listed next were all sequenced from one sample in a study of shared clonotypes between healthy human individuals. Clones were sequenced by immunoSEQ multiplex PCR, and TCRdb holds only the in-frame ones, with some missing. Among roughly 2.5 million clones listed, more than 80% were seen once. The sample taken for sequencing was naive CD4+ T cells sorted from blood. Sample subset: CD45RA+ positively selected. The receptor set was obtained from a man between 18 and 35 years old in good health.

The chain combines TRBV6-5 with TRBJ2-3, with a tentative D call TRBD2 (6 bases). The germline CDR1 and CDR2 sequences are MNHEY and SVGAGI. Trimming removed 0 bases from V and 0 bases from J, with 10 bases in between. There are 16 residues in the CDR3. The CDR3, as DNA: TGTGCCAGCAGTTACTCGCGGGGCGCGAGCACAGATACGCAGTATTTT. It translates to CASSYSRGASTDTQYF.

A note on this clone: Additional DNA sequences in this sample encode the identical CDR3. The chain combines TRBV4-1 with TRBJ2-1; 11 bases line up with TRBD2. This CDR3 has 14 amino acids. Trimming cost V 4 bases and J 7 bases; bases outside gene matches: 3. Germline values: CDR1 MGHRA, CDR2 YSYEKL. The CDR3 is CASSLGLAVNEQFF. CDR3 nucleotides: TGCGCCAGCAGCCTGGGACTAGCGGTTAATGAGCAGTTCTTC.

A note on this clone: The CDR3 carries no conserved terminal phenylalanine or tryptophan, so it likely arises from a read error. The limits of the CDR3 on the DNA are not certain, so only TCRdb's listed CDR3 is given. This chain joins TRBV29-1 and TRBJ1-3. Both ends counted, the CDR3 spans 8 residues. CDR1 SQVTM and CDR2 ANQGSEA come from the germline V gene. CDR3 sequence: CSVVASSL.

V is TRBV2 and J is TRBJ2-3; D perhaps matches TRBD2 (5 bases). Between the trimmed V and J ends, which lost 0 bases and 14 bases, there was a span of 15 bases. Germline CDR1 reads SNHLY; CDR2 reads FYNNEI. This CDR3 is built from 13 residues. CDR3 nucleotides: TGTGCCAGCAGTGAAGCCGTTGTACGTGGGAGGTATTTT. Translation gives CASSEAVVRGRYF.

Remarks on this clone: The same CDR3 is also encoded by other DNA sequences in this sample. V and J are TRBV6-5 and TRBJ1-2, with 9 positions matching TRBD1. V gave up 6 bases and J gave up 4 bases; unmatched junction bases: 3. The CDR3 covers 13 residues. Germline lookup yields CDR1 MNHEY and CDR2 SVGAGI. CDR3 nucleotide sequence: TGTGCCAGCAGCTGGGACAGGGTCTATGGCTACACCTTC. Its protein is CASSWDRVYGYTF.

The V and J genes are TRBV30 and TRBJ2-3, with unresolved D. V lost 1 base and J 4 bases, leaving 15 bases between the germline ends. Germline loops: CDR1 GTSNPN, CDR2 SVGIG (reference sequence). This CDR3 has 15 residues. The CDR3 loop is CAWSGWELNADTQYF. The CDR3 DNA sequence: TGTGCCTGGAGTGGCTGGGAACTAAATGCAGATACGCAGTATTTT.

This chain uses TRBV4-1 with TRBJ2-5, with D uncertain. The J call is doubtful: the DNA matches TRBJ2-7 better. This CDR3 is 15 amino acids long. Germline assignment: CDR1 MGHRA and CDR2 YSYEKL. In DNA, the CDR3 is TGCGCCAGCAGCCAAGATCGGGCCACCTCCTACGAGCAGTACTTC. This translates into CASSQDRATSYEQYF.

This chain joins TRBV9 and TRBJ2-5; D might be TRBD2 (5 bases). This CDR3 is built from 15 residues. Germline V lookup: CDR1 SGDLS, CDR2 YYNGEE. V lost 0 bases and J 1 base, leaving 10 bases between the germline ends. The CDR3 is CASSVDEGLQETQYF. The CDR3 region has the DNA TGTGCCAGCAGCGTAGACGAGGGTCTCCAAGAGACCCAGTACTTC.

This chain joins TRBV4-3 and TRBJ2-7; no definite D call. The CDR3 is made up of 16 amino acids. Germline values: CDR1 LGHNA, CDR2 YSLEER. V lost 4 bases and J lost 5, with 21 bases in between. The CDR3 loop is CASSPNPWLGTHEQYF. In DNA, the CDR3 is TGCGCCAGCAGCCCCAACCCCTGGTTGGGAACCCACGAGCAGTACTTC.